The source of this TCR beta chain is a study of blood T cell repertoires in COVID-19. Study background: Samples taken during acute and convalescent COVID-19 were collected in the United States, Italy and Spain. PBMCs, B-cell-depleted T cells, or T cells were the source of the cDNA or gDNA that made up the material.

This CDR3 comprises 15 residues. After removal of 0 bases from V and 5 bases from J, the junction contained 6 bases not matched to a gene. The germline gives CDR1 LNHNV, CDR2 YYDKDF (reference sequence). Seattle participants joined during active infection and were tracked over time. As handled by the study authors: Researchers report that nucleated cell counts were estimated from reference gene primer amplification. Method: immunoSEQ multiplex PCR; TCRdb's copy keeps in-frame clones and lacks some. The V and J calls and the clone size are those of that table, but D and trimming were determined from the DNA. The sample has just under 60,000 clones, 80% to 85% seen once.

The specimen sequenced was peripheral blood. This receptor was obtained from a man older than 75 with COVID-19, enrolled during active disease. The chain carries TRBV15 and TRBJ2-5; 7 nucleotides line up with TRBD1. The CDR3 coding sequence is TGTGCCACCAGCAGAGATCCGACAGGGTGGGAGACCCAGTACTTC. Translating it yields CATSRDPTGWETQYF.